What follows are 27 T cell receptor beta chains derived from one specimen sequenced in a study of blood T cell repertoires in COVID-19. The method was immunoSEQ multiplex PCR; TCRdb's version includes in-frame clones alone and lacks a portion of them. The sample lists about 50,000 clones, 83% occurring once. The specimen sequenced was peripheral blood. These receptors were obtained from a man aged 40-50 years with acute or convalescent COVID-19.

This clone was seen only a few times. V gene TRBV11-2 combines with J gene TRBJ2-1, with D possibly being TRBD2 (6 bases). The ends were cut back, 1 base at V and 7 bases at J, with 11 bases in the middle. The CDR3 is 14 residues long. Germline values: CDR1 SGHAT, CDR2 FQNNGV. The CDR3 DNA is TGTGCCAGCAGCTTAGCGGCGGGAAGGAATGAGCAGTTCTTC. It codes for CASSLAAGRNEQFF.

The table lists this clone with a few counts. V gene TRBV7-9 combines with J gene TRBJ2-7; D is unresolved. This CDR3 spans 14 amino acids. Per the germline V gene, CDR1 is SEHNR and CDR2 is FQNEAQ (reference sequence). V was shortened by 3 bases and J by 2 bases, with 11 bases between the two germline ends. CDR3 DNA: TGTGCCAGCAGCTTCGGGTCGAAACCCTACGAGCAGTACTTC. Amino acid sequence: CASSFGSKPYEQYF.

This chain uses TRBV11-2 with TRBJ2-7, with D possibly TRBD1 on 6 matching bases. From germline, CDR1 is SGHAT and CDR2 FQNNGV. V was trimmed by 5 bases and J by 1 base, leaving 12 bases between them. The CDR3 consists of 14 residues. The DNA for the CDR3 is TGTGCCAGCAGCAAAAACAGGGTTTCCTACGAGCAGTACTTC. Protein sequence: CASSKNRVSYEQYF.

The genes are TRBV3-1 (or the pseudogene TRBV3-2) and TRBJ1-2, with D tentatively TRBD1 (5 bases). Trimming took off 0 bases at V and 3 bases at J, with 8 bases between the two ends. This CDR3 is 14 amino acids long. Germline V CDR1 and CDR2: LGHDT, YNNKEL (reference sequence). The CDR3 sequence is CASSQDTGHYGYTF. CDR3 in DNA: TGTGCCAGCAGCCAAGATACAGGACACTATGGCTACACCTTC.

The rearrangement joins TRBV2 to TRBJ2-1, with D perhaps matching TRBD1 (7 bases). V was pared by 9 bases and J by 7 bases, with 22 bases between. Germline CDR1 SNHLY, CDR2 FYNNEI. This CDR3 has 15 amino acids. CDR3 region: CARGRQGGSLNEQFF. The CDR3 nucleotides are TGTGCCAGAGGGAGACAGGGAGGATCTTTAAATGAGCAGTTCTTC. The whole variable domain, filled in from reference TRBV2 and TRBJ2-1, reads EPEVTQTPSHQVTQMGQEVILRCVPISNHLYFYWYRQILGQKVEFLVSFYNNEISEKSEIFDDQFSVERPDGSNFTLKIRSTKLEDSAMYFCARGRQGGSLNEQFFGPGTRLTVL.

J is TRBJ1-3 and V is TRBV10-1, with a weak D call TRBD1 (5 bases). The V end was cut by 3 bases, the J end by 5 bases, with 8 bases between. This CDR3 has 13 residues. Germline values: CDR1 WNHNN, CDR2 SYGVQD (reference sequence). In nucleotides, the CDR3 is TGCGCCAGCAGTGAAAGGGGCCGAAACACCATATATTTT. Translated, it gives CASSERGRNTIYF.

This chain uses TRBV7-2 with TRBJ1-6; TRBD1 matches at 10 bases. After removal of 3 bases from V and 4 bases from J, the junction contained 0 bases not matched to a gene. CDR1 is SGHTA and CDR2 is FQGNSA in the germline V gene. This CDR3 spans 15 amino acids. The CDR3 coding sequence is TGTGCCAGCAGCTTGGGACAGGGGTATAATTCACCCCTCCACTTT. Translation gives CASSLGQGYNSPLHF. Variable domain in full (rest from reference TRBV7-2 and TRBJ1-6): GAGVSQSPSNKVTEKGKDVELRCDPISGHTALYWYRQSLGQGLEFLIYFQGNSAPDKSGLPSDRFSAERTGGSVSTLTIQRTQQEDSAVYLCASSLGQGYNSPLHFGNGTRLTVT.

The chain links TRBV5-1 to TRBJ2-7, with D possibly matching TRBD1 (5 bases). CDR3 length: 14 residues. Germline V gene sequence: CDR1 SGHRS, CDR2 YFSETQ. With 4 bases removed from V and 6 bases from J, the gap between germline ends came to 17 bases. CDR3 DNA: TGCGCCAGCAGCCACAGGCCCCAGGTGGGCGAGCAGTACTTC. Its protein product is CASSHRPQVGEQYF.

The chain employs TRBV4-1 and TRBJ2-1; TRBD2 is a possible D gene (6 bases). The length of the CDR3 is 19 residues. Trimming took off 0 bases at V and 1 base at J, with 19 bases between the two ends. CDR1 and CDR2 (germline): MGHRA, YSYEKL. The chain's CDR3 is CASSQDPRGSSPSYNEQFF. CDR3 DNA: TGCGCCAGCAGCCAAGATCCACGGGGGTCAAGCCCATCCTACAATGAGCAGTTCTTC.

CDR3 in amino acids: CASSKWQGGRHEQFF. CDR3 bases: TGTGCCAGCAGCAAATGGCAGGGAGGGAGACATGAGCAGTTCTTC. The chain carries TRBV21-1 and TRBJ2-1; TRBD2 is taken as the D call from the table, unchecked against the DNA. TRBV21-1 counts as a pseudogene. The CDR3 is 15 amino acids.

In DNA form, the CDR3 reads TGTGCCAGCAGATATGACTGGGGGCCAGATACGCAGTATTTT. It translates to CASRYDWGPDTQYF. The chain has TRBV5-4 and TRBJ2-3, with a tentative D call TRBD1 (6 bases). The CDR3 runs to 14 residues. The V end was cut by 5 bases, the J end by 4 bases, with 14 bases between. Germline V gene sequence: CDR1 SGHNT, CDR2 YYREEE (reference sequence).

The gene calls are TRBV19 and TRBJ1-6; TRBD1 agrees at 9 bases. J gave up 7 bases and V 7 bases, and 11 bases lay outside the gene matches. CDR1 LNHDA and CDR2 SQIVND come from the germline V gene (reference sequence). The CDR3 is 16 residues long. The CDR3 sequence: CASKSGGQGSNSPLHF. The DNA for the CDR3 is TGTGCCAGTAAATCGGGGGGACAGGGCTCGAATTCACCCCTCCACTTT.

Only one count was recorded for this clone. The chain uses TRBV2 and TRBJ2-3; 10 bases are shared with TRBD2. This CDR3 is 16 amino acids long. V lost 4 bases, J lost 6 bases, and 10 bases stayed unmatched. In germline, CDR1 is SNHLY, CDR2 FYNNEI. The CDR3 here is CASSGGLAGAGDTQYF. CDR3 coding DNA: TGTGCCAGCAGTGGAGGTCTAGCGGGGGCGGGTGATACGCAGTATTTT.

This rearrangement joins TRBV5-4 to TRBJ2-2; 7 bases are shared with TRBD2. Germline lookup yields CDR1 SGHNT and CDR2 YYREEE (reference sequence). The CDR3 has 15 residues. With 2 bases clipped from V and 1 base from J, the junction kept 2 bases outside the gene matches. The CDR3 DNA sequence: TGTGCCAGCAGCTTTACGGGGGGGAACACCGGGGAGCTGTTTTTT. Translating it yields CASSFTGGNTGELFF.

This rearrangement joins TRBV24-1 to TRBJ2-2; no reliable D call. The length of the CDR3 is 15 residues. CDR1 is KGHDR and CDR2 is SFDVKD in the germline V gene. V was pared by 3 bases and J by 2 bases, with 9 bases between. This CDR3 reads CATSDQLRNTGELFF. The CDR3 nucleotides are TGTGCCACCAGTGATCAACTTAGAAACACCGGGGAGCTGTTTTTT.

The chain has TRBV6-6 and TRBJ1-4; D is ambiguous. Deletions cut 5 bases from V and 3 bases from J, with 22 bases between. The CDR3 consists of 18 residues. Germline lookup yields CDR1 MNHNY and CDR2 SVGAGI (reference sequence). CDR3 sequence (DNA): TGTGCCAGCAGTGGATCCGGGTCTCTGGTACGCCCTAATGAAAAACTGTTTTTT. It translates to CASSGSGSLVRPNEKLFF.

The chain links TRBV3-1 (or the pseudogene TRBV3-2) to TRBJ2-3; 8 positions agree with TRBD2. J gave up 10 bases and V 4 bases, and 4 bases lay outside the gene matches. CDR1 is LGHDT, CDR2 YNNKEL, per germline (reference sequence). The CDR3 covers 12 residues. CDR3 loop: CASSLGLASQYF. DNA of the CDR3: TGTGCCAGCAGCCTCGGACTAGCATCGCAGTATTTT.

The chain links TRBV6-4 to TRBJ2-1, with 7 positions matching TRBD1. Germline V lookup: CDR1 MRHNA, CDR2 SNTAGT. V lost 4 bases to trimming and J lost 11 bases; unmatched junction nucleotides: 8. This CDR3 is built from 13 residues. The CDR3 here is CASSAQGRAQQFF. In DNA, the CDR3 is TGTGCCAGCAGTGCACAGGGGCGGGCTCAGCAGTTCTTC.

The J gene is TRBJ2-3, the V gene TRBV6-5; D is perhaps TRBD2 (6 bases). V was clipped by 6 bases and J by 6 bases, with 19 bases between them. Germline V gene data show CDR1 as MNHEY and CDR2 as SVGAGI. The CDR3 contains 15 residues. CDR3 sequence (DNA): TGTGCCAGCAGGCTGCAGGAGGGGCCTTCGGATACGCAGTATTTT. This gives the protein CASRLQEGPSDTQYF.

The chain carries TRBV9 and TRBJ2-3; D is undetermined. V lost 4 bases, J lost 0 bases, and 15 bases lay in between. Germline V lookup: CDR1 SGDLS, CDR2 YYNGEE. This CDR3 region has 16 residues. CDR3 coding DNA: TGTGCCAGCAGCCCAACCTCTCAGCGAAGCACAGATACGCAGTATTTT. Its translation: CASSPTSQRSTDTQYF.

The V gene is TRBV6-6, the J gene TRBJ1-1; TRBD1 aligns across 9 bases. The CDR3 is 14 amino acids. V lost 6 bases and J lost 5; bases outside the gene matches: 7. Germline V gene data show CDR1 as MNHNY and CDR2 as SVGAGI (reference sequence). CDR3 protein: CASRQPGQGTEAFF. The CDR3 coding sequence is TGTGCCAGCAGGCAGCCTGGACAGGGGACTGAAGCTTTCTTT.

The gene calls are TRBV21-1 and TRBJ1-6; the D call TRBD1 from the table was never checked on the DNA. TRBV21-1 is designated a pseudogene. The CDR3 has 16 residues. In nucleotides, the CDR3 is TGTGCCAGCAGCCGAAGGTTCGACAGTTATAATTCACCCCTCCACTTT. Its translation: CASSRRFDSYNSPLHF.

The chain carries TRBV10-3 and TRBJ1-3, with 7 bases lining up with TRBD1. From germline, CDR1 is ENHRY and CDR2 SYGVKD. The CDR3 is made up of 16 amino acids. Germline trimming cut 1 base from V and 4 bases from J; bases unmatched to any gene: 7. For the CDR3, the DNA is TGTGCCATCAGTGAGTTGGAGGGGGCGCCGGGAAACACCATATATTTT. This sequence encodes CAISELEGAPGNTIYF.

The CDR3: CAWRVQGNNSPLHF. Here the CDR3 DNA reads TGTGCCTGGCGCGTACAGGGGAATAATTCACCCCTCCACTTT. The chain joins TRBV30 to TRBJ1-6; the match to TRBD1 covers 7 bases. Germline values: CDR1 GTSNPN, CDR2 SVGIG (reference sequence). The junction had 6 bases not matched to a gene; V was cut back by 5 bases and J by 5 bases. The CDR3 totals 14 residues.

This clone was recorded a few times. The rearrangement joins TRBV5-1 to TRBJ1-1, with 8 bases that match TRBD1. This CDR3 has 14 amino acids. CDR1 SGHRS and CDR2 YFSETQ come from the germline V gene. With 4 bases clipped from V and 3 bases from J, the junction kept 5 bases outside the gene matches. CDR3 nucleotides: TGCGCCAGCAGCAGAGAGACAGGGGACACTGAAGCTTTCTTT. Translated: CASSRETGDTEAFF.

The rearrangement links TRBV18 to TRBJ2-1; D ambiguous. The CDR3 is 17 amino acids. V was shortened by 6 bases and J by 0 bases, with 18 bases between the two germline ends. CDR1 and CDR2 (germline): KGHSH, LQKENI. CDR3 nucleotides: TGTGCCAGCTCTAGATCGGTCGACAAACGCTCCTACAATGAGCAGTTCTTC. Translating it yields CASSRSVDKRSYNEQFF.

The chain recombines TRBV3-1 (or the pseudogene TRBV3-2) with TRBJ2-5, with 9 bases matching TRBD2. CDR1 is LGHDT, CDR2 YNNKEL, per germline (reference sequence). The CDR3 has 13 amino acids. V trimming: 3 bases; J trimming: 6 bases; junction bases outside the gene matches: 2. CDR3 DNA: TGTGCCAGCAGCCAGCTAGCGGGGCAGACCCAGTACTTC. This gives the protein CASSQLAGQTQYF.